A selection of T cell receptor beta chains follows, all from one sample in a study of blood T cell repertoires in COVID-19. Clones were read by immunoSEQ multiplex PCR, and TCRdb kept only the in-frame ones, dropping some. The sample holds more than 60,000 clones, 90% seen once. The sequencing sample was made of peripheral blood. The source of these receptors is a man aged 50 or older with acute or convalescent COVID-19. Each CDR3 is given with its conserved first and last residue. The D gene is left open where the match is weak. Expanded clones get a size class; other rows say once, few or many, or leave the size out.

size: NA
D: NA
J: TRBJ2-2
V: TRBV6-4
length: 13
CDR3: CASSDGSTGELFF
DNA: TGTGCCAGCAGTGACGGGAGCACCGGGGAGCTGTTTTTT

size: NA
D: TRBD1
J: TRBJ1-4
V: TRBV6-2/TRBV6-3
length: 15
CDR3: CASSYPTGIEEKLFF
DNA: TGTGCCAGCAGTTACCCGACAGGGATCGAGGAAAAACTGTTTTTT

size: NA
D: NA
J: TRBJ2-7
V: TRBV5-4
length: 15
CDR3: CASSFSPGLSYEQYF
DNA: TGTGCCAGCAGCTTCTCTCCCGGACTCTCCTACGAGCAGTACTTC

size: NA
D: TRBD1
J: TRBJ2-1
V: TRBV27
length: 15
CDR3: CASSSIRDRGWGGFF
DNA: TGTGCCAGCAGTTCAATTCGGGACAGGGGTTGGGGCGGGTTCTTC

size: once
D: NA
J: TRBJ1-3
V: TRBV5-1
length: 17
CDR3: CASSFEGTRSSGNTIYF
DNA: TGCGCCAGCAGCTTCGAGGGAACCCGTTCCTCTGGAAACACCATATATTTT

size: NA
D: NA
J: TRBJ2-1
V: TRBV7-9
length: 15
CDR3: CASIIRDSPYNEQFF
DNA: TGTGCCAGCATTATCCGGGACTCTCCCTACAATGAGCAGTTCTTC

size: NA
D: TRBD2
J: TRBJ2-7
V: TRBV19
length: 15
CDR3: CASSRWTSSWDEQYF
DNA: TGTGCCAGTAGTAGGTGGACTAGCAGCTGGGACGAGCAGTACTTC

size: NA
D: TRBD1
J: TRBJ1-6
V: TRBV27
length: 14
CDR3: CASSWGQGRSPLHF
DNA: TGTGCCAGCAGTTGGGGACAGGGGCGATCACCCCTCCACTTT

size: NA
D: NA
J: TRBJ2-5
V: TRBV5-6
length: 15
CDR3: CASSMNRGLQETQYF
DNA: TGTGCCAGCAGTATGAATCGGGGACTTCAAGAGACCCAGTACTTC

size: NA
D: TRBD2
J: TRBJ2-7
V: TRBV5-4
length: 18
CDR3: CASSLGPGLAGREGEQYF
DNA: TGTGCCAGCAGCTTGGGCCCGGGACTAGCGGGAAGGGAGGGGGAGCAGTACTTC

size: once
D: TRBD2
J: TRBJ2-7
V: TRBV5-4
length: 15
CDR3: CASSLLGLAGVEQYF
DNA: TGTGCCAGCAGCTTATTAGGATTAGCGGGAGTTGAGCAGTACTTC

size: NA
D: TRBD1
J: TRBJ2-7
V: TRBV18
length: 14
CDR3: CASSPPDRFYEQYF
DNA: TGTGCCAGCTCACCACCGGACAGGTTCTACGAGCAGTACTTT

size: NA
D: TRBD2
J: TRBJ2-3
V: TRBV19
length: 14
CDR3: CASSYSGRSDTQYF
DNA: TGTGCCAGTAGCTATAGCGGGAGGTCAGATACGCAGTATTTT

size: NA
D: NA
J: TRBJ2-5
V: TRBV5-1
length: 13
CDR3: CASSPVGGETQYF
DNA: TGCGCCAGCAGCCCAGTTGGCGGAGAGACCCAGTACTTC

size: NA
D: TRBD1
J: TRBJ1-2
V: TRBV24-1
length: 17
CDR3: CATSALDGTGENYGYTF
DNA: TGTGCCACCAGTGCTCTAGACGGGACAGGGGAGAACTATGGCTACACCTTC

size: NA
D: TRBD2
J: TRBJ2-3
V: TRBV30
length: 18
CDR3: CAWSFGRTSGSFADTQYF
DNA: TGTGCCTGGAGTTTCGGTCGGACTAGCGGGAGTTTCGCAGATACGCAGTATTTT

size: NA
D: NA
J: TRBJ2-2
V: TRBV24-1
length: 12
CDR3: CATSRGTGELFF
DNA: TGTGCCACCAGTAGGGGAACCGGGGAGCTGTTTTTT

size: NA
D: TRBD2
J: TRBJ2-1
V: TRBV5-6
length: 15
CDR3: CASSLSSGMSNEQFF
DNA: TGTGCCAGCAGCTTGAGTAGCGGGATGAGTAATGAGCAGTTCTTC

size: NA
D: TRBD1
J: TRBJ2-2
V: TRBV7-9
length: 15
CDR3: CASSPDRGQAGELFF
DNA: TGTGCCAGCAGCCCTGACAGGGGGCAGGCCGGGGAGCTGTTTTTT

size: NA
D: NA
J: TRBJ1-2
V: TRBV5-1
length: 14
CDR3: CASSLQQGNYGYTF
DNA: TGCGCCAGCAGCTTGCAACAGGGCAACTATGGCTACACCTTC

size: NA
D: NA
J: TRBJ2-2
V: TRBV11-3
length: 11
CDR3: CASKSNGELFF
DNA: TGTGCCAGCAAGAGTAACGGGGAGCTGTTTTTT

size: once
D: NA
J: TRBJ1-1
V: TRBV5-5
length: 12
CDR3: CASSLADTEAFF
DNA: TGTGCCAGCAGCTTGGCCGACACTGAAGCTTTCTTT

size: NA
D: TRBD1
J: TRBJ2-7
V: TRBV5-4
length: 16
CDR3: CASILGGRGRDSEQYF
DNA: TGTGCCAGCATTCTGGGGGGCAGGGGGCGCGACAGCGAGCAGTACTTC

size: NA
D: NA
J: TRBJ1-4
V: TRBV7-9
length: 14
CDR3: CASSFDTFSEKLFF
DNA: TGTGCCAGCAGCTTCGACACCTTCTCCGAAAAACTGTTTTTT

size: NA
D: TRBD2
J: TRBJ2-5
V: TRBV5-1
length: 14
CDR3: CASSRRRGLETQYF
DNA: TGCGCCAGCAGCAGGAGGCGGGGGTTGGAGACCCAGTACTTC

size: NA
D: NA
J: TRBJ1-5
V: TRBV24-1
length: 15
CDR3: CATSDLRGSNQPQHF
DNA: TGTGCCACCAGTGATTTGAGGGGTTCCAATCAGCCCCAGCATTTT

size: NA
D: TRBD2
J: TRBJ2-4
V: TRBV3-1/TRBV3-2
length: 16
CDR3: CASSQDGVGTRAIQYF
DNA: TGTGCCAGCAGCCAAGATGGGGTGGGGACTAGAGCCATTCAGTACTTC

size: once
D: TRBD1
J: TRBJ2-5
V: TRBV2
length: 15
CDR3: CASTSSGTAQETQYF
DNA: TGTGCCAGCACCTCCTCCGGGACAGCCCAAGAGACCCAGTACTTC

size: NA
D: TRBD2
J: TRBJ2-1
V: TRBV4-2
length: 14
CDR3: CASSQQREGDEQFF
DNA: TGTGCCAGCAGCCAACAACGGGAGGGGGATGAGCAGTTCTTC

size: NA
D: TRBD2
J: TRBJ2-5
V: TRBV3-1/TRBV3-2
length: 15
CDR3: CASRIAGGPGETQYF
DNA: TGTGCCAGCAGAATAGCGGGAGGCCCCGGAGAGACCCAGTACTTC

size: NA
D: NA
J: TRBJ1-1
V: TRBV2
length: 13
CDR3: CASKGDGNTEAFF
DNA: TGTGCCAGTAAGGGGGATGGAAACACTGAAGCTTTCTTT

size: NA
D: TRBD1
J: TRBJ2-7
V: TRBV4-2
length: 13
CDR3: CASSPGQAYEQYF
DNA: TGTGCCAGCAGCCCGGGACAGGCCTACGAGCAGTACTTC

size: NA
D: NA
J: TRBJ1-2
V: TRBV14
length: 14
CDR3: CASSQDRAGYGYTF
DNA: TGTGCCAGCAGCCAAGACAGGGCAGGCTATGGCTACACCTTC

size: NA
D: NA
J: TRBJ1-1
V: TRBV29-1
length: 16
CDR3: CSVELGWTVLNTEAFF
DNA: TGCAGCGTTGAATTGGGGTGGACAGTTCTGAACACTGAAGCTTTCTTT

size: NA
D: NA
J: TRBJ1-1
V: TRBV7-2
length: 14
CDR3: CASSFGSQNTEAFF
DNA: TGTGCCAGCAGCTTTGGCTCGCAGAACACTGAAGCTTTCTTT

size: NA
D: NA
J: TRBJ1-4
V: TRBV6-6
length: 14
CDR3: CASSPGQPNEKLFF
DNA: TGTGCCAGCAGCCCCGGACAGCCTAATGAAAAACTGTTTTTT

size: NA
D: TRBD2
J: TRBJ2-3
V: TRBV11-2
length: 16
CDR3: CASSLDSSGSADTQYF
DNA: TGTGCCAGCAGCTTAGATTCTAGCGGGAGCGCAGATACGCAGTATTTT

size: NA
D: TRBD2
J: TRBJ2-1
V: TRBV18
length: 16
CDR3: CASSPLVGRASNEQFF
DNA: TGTGCCAGCTCACCACTAGTCGGGAGGGCTAGCAATGAGCAGTTCTTC

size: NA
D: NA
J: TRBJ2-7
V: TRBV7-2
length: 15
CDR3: CASSPLEKGDYEQYF
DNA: TGTGCCAGCAGCCCCCTGGAAAAGGGGGACTACGAGCAGTACTTC

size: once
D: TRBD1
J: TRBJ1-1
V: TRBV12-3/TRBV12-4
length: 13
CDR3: CASSRTGNTEAFF
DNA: TGTGCCAGCAGCCGGACAGGGAACACTGAAGCTTTCTTT

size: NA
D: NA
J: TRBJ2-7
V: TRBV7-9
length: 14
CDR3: CASSLPQGPYEQYF
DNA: TGTGCCAGCAGCTTACCACAGGGCCCCTACGAGCAGTACTTC

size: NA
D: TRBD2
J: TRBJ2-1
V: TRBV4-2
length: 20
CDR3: CASSQLAGAPDASSYNEQFF
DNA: TGTGCCAGCAGCCAGCTAGCGGGAGCCCCCGATGCAAGCTCCTACAATGAGCAGTTCTTC

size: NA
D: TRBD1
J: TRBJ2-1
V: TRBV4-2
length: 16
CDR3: CASSQEEAGGRYEQFF
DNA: TGTGCCAGCAGCCAAGAAGAGGCAGGGGGCAGGTATGAGCAGTTCTTC

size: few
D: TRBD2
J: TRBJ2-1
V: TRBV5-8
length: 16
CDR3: CASSPLAGGPSLEQFF
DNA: TGTGCCAGCAGCCCCCTAGCGGGAGGGCCTAGTCTGGAGCAGTTCTTC

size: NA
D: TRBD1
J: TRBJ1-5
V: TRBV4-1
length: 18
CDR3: CASSEGPEQGWSNQPQHF
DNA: TGCGCCAGCAGCGAAGGCCCCGAACAGGGGTGGAGCAATCAGCCCCAGCATTTT

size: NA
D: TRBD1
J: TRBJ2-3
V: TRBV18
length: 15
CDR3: CASSPLQGGTDTQYF
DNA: TGTGCCAGCTCACCACTGCAGGGGGGCACAGATACGCAGTATTTT

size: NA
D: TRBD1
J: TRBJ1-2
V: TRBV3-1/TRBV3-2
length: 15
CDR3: CASSLGTGGFYGYTF
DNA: TGTGCCAGCAGCCTGGGGACAGGGGGTTTCTATGGCTACACCTTC

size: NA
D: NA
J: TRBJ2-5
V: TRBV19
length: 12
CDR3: CASSIRDETQYF
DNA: TGTGCCAGTAGTATCAGGGATGAGACCCAGTACTTC